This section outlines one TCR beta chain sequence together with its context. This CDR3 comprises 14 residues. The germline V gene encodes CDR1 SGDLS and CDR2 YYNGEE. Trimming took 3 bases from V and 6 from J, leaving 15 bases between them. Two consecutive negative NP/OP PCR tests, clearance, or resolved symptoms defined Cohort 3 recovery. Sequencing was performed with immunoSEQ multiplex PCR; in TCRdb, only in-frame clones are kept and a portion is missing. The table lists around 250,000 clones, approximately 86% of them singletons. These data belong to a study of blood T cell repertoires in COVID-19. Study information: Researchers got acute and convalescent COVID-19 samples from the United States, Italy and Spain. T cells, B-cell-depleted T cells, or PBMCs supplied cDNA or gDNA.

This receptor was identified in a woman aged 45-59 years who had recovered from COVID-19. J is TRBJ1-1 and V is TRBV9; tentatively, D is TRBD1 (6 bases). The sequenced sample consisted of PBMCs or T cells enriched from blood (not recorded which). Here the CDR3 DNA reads TGTGCCAGCAGCGCAAGAGGGGGACACCCTGAAGCTTTCTTT. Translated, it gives CASSARGGHPEAFF.